This T cell receptor beta chain is from a study of T-cell memory formation after mild COVID-19. With respect to this clonotype: Its antigen is not known.

General study results and limits: Contracting clones, day 15 to 85, had balanced CD4/CD8, and later expanders favored CD4+.

Via MiXCR, TCRdb re-called the 5' RACE reads, giving one row per CDR3 protein. The profile shows around 470,000 distinct CDR3 sequences, approximately 20% of them singletons. V shed 6 bases and J 6 bases; nucleotides not matched to a gene: 7. Germline CDR1 is DFQATT and CDR2 is SNEGSKA (reference sequence). The CDR3 has 13 residues. The sequencing input was PBMCs or a T cell subset sorted from them (not recorded which). The clonotype originates from an adult woman who had mild COVID-19 (a few samples of this study predate the infection). Cell type and time point are not known. The chain has TRBV20-1 and TRBJ2-3; 9 bases line up with TRBD1. The CDR3 nucleotides are TGCAGTGCCCGGACAGGGGCCTGGGATACGCAGTATTTT. The encoded protein is CSARTGAWDTQYF.